The 24 T cell receptor beta chains below were found in one sample sequenced in a study of CD8+CD57+ T cells in acquired aplastic anemia. Patients picked for sequencing had shown CD8+CD57+ cell expansion detected by flow cytometry. Genomic DNA acted as the template from which TCR beta VDJ combination and CDR3 sequence profiling were carried out. TCRdb called the reads again in MiXCR, with one record for every CDR3 protein. The table shows roughly 80,000 distinct CDR3 sequences, with approximately 70% occurring only once. The sequencing sample was made of sorted CD4+, CD8+, or CD8+CD57+ T cells (not recorded which) from PBMCs. These receptors originate from a human donor with aplastic anemia.

This chain joins TRBV7-9 and TRBJ1-1; the D gene is possibly TRBD1 (5 bases). The CDR3 runs 14 residues. The ends were cut back, 0 bases at V and 6 bases at J, with 11 bases in the middle. CDR1 and CDR2 (germline): SEHNR, FQNEAQ (reference sequence). CDR3 sequence reads: CASSLAQGAAEAFF. The CDR3 DNA follows: TGTGCCAGCAGCTTAGCGCAAGGGGCTGCTGAAGCTTTCTTT.

The chain carries TRBV5-4 and TRBJ1-6, with D maybe TRBD1 (6 bases). Germline V gives CDR1 SGHNT, CDR2 YYREEE (reference sequence). V was pared by 0 bases and J by 0 bases, with 13 bases between. The CDR3 contains 18 residues. Here the CDR3 DNA reads TGTGCCAGCAGCTTGGTCTCGGGGGCGAGCTCCTATAATTCACCCCTCCACTTT. Protein sequence: CASSLVSGASSYNSPLHF.

The chain links TRBV24-1 to TRBJ2-6; 9 bases align to TRBD1. V lost 2 bases, J lost 3 bases, and 7 bases stayed unmatched. Germline-derived CDR1 and CDR2 are KGHDR and SFDVKD. CDR3 length: 18 residues. This CDR3 is CATSDWTGVWGGANVLTF. The DNA for the CDR3 is TGTGCCACCAGTGATTGGACAGGGGTCTGGGGTGGGGCCAACGTCCTGACTTTC.

The CDR3 DNA follows: TGTGCCACCTCGGCTGGGTTCCCCGGGGAGCTGTTTTTT. It codes for CATSAGFPGELFF. The V and J genes are TRBV19 and TRBJ2-2; D not resolved. The CDR3 runs 13 residues. Germline loops: CDR1 LNHDA, CDR2 SQIVND (reference sequence). V lost 10 bases, J lost 6 bases, and 15 bases lay in between.

This chain uses TRBV15 with TRBJ2-7, with D possibly being TRBD1 (5 bases). The CDR3 is made up of 17 amino acids. V was shortened by 5 bases and J by 0 bases, with 20 bases between the two germline ends. CDR1 LNHNV and CDR2 YYDKDF come from the germline V gene (reference sequence). DNA for the CDR3: TGTGCCACCAGCTCCAGGGTCGGGCTTACCGGCTCCTACGAGCAGTACTTC. Its protein product is CATSSRVGLTGSYEQYF. Together with reference TRBV15 and TRBJ2-7, the CDR3 gives the full variable domain: DAMVIQNPRYQVTQFGKPVTLSCSQTLNHNVMYWYQQKSSQAPKLLFHYYDKDFNNEADTPDNFQSRRPNTSFCFLDIRSPGLGDTAMYLCATSSRVGLTGSYEQYFGPGTRLTVT.

There are many counts of this clonotype. The gene calls are TRBV12-3 or TRBV12-4 and TRBJ2-1; 7 bases are shared with TRBD2. The CDR3 consists of 15 residues. The V and J ends lost 3 bases and 7 bases, in that order; junction bases with no gene match: 9. In DNA, the CDR3 is TGTGCCAGCAGTTTCGGCGGGAGTCTTGAGAATGAGCAGTTCTTC. It is translated as CASSFGGSLENEQFF.

The rearrangement links TRBV9 to TRBJ2-1; D perhaps matches TRBD2 (6 bases). The CDR3 extends over 18 amino acids. CDR1 is SGDLS, CDR2 YYNGEE, per germline. Trimming shortened V by 0 bases and J by 2 bases, and 18 bases separated the two germline ends. The CDR3 spells CASSVGGEEAEPYNEQFF. CDR3 DNA: TGTGCCAGCAGCGTAGGGGGGGAGGAAGCGGAGCCCTACAATGAGCAGTTCTTC.

This clonotype was seen only a few times. The chain combines TRBV2 with TRBJ2-7; TRBD1 might be the D (6 bases). V dropped 8 bases and J dropped 0 bases, with 11 bases sitting between them. The germline gives CDR1 SNHLY, CDR2 FYNNEI. The CDR3 spans 13 residues. The CDR3: CASEGESSYEQYF. In DNA, the CDR3 is TGTGCCAGCGAGGGGGAGAGCTCCTACGAGCAGTACTTC.

The chain couples TRBV10-3 to TRBJ2-7; D gene ambiguous. The ends were cut back, 3 bases at V and 6 bases at J, with 6 bases in the middle. CDR1 is ENHRY, CDR2 SYGVKD, per germline. The CDR3 runs 11 residues. CDR3 bases: TGTGCCATCAGTGAACACAGCGAGCAGTACTTC. This codes for CAISEHSEQYF.

This clonotype was seen a handful of times. This chain's CDR3 is CSIISGQTQAFF. In DNA form, the CDR3 reads TGCAGCATAATATCAGGACAGACACAAGCTTTCTTT. V gene TRBV29-1 combines with J gene TRBJ1-1; D is perhaps TRBD1 (6 bases). The CDR3 has 12 amino acids. Germline V gene sequence: CDR1 SQVTM, CDR2 ANQGSEA. The V end lost 8 bases, the J end lost 9 bases, and 19 bases lay between the germline ends.

The chain combines TRBV7-2 with TRBJ2-7; D assignment may be TRBD1 or TRBD2 (5 bases each). The CDR3 covers 13 residues. Germline assignment: CDR1 SGHTA and CDR2 FQGNSA. Trimming pared 4 bases from V and 3 bases from J, leaving 10 bases between. The DNA of the CDR3 is TGTGCCAGCAGCTCGGGGCGCCTCTACGAGCAGTACTTC. The encoded protein is CASSSGRLYEQYF.

The chain has TRBV4-2 and TRBJ2-7; D may match TRBD1 or TRBD2 (6 bases each). Germline V gene sequence: CDR1 LGHNA, CDR2 YNFKEQ. V was cut by 1 base and J by 7 bases, with 11 bases left in between. This CDR3 comprises 13 residues. CDR3 DNA sequence: TGTGCCAGCAGCCAAGCCCGGGGGCTAGAGCAGTACTTC. This gives the protein CASSQARGLEQYF.

This clonotype came up once. V is TRBV19 and J is TRBJ2-3; tentative D call: TRBD2 (6 bases). This CDR3 region has 15 residues. Per the germline V gene, CDR1 is LNHDA and CDR2 is SQIVND (reference sequence). Trimming removed 5 bases at V and 2 bases at J, with 14 bases between. The CDR3 coding sequence is TGTGCCAGTAGTCCCTGGGCGGGGTCCACAGATACGCAGTATTTT. It translates to CASSPWAGSTDTQYF.

The chain carries TRBV24-1 and TRBJ2-1; D unresolved. The CDR3 totals 16 residues. V was clipped by 1 base and J by 11 bases, with 20 bases between them. The germline V gene encodes CDR1 KGHDR and CDR2 SFDVKD. The CDR3 protein is CATSDFQRAVTMKQFF. In nucleotides, the CDR3 is TGTGCCACCAGTGATTTCCAGCGAGCAGTTACAATGAAGCAGTTCTTC.

The chain joins TRBV19 to TRBJ1-6; 9 bases are a match to TRBD1. Germline CDR1 and CDR2: LNHDA and SQIVND (reference sequence). The length of the CDR3 is 15 residues. After removal of 7 bases from V and 5 bases from J, the junction contained 6 bases not matched to a gene. The CDR3 DNA is TGTGCCAGTACCCTCACAGGGGGCGATAATTCACCCCTCCACTTT. Translating gives CASTLTGGDNSPLHF.

The chain combines TRBV5-6 with TRBJ1-5; D unresolved. The CDR3 sequence is 16 residues long. Trimming left V 2 bases short and J 0 bases short, with 12 bases between. Germline V gene lookup returns CDR1 SGHDT and CDR2 YYEEEE. The CDR3 DNA is TGTGCCAGCAGCTTAGCGGACGGCGGTAGCAATCAGCCCCAGCATTTT. Its translation is CASSLADGGSNQPQHF.

The rearrangement links TRBV7-6 to TRBJ2-3; 14 bases agree with TRBD2. Losses at the gene ends were 2 bases for V and 6 bases for J; bases not matched to a gene: 1. The CDR3 length is 15 residues. Germline-derived CDR1 and CDR2 are SGHVS and FNYEAQ. The CDR3 here is CASSLRTSGGDTQYF. The CDR3, as DNA: TGTGCCAGCAGCTTAAGGACTAGCGGGGGGGATACGCAGTATTTT.

V usage is TRBV15 and J usage is TRBJ2-7, with 7 bases lining up with TRBD1. The CDR3 loop spans 14 amino acids. After removal of 0 bases from V and 3 bases from J, the junction contained 2 bases not matched to a gene. The V gene's germline CDR1 is LNHNV and CDR2 YYDKDF (reference sequence). CDR3 nucleotides: TGTGCCACCAGCAGAGATCGACAGGGCTACGAGCAGTACTTC. Its protein is CATSRDRQGYEQYF.

The V gene is TRBV2, the J gene TRBJ1-6; D is unclear. Germline loops: CDR1 SNHLY, CDR2 FYNNEI. The ends were cut back, 1 base at V and 6 bases at J, with 4 bases in the middle. This CDR3 spans 13 amino acids. The CDR3 DNA reads as TGTGCCAGCAGTGAAGAGGCTAATTCACCCCTCCACTTT. It specifies CASSEEANSPLHF.

In this sample, this clonotype turned up a few times. The chain combines TRBV24-1 with TRBJ2-7; TRBD1 matches at 9 bases. Germline CDR1 and CDR2: KGHDR and SFDVKD. The CDR3 covers 15 residues. J gave up 5 bases and V 4 bases, and 8 bases lay outside the gene matches. CDR3 amino acids: CATSDEGQGFDEQYF. CDR3 sequence (DNA): TGTGCCACCAGTGACGAGGGACAGGGTTTTGACGAGCAGTACTTC.

This clonotype was counted a single time. The gene calls are TRBV9 and TRBJ1-1, with TRBD1 matching 7 bases. The germline V gene encodes CDR1 SGDLS and CDR2 YYNGEE. V was clipped by 2 bases and J by 5 bases; unmatched bases: 0. This CDR3 region has 12 residues. The CDR3 here is CASSVGQTEAFF. Written as DNA, the CDR3 is TGTGCCAGCAGCGTGGGACAGACTGAAGCTTTCTTT.

The rearrangement joins TRBV2 to TRBJ1-5; 8 bases map to TRBD1. The CDR3 length is 16 residues. The germline V gene encodes CDR1 SNHLY and CDR2 FYNNEI. Losses at the gene ends were 2 bases for V and 3 bases for J; bases not matched to a gene: 6. CDR3 residues: CASSEKRTGYNQPQHF. The CDR3 DNA reads as TGTGCCAGCAGTGAAAAAAGGACAGGGTACAATCAGCCCCAGCATTTT.

To note about this clonotype: Compared with germline, one end of the junction differs, possibly owing to a read error. The V and J genes are TRBV15 and TRBJ1-3; 7 positions agree with TRBD1. This CDR3 has 16 amino acids. Germline CDR1 is LNHNV and CDR2 is YYDKDF (reference sequence). CDR3 coding DNA: TGTGCCACCAGCGGAGACAGGGCCCCCTCTGGAAACACCATATATTTT. Amino acid sequence: CATSGDRAPSGNTIYF.

This clonotype came up a few times. The chain combines TRBV2 with TRBJ2-5; no clear D gene. The CDR3 spans 12 residues. Germline CDR1 SNHLY, CDR2 FYNNEI. V was pared by 10 bases and J by 8 bases, with 17 bases between. The CDR3 sequence: CAIGRPLGTQYF. The CDR3 DNA sequence: TGTGCCATCGGACGGCCGCTGGGTACCCAGTACTTC.